This passage covers 23 T cell receptor beta chains from one sample sequenced in a study of T cells in narcolepsy. Assay: immunoSEQ multiplex PCR; the TCRdb copy retains only in-frame clones and omits some. The sample lists roughly 25,000 clones; 85% were seen once. Material: memory (CD45RA-) CD4+ T cells from blood. The origin of the receptors is a human donor in good health.

V usage is TRBV19 and J usage is TRBJ2-1; D is perhaps TRBD2 (6 bases). Looked up from germline, CDR1 is LNHDA and CDR2 is SQIVND (reference sequence). Between the trimmed V and J ends, which lost 5 bases and 0 bases, there was a span of 11 bases. This CDR3 contains 15 residues. CDR3 residues: CASSEGRDSYNEQFF. The CDR3 DNA is TGTGCCAGTAGTGAGGGGCGGGACTCCTACAATGAGCAGTTCTTC.

This chain joins TRBV19 and TRBJ2-3; D possibly corresponds to TRBD2 (5 bases). Germline CDR1 LNHDA, CDR2 SQIVND (reference sequence). Trimming took off 5 bases at V and 4 bases at J, with 13 bases between the two ends. This CDR3 region has 14 residues. The CDR3 DNA is TGTGCCAGTAGTTCTCGCACTAGGGCAGATACGCAGTATTTT. Its protein product is CASSSRTRADTQYF. The full variable domain, with the rest looked up from reference TRBV19 and TRBJ2-3, is DGGITQSPKYLFRKEGQNVTLSCEQNLNHDAMYWYRQDPGQGLRLIYYSQIVNDFQKGDIAEGYSVSREKKESFPLTVTSAQKNPTAFYLCASSSRTRADTQYFGPGTRLTVL.

This clone was observed a few times. The V gene is TRBV19, the J gene TRBJ2-1; D is possibly TRBD2 (5 bases). CDR3 length equals 14 residues. Germline CDR1 and CDR2: LNHDA and SQIVND (reference sequence). V lost 7 bases and J 0 bases, leaving 10 bases between the germline ends. The CDR3 spells CASTQRRSYNEQFF. Written as DNA, the CDR3 is TGTGCCAGTACGCAGCGGCGCTCCTACAATGAGCAGTTCTTC.

About this clone itself: The germline gene is not matched at one end of the junction; a read error may be the cause. The same CDR3 arises from other DNA sequences in this sample as well. This rearrangement joins TRBV6-6 to TRBJ2-2, with D possibly TRBD2 on 6 matching bases. This CDR3 spans 15 amino acids. Germline CDR1 reads MNHNY; CDR2 reads SVGAGI (reference sequence). CDR3 DNA sequence: TGTGCCAGCAGTAACTCGGGGGTGAACACCGGGGAGCTGTTTTTC. Encoded protein: CASSNSGVNTGELFF.

The V gene is TRBV7-6, the J gene TRBJ2-3; a possible D gene is TRBD1 (6 bases). The CDR3 has 16 amino acids. In germline, CDR1 is SGHVS, CDR2 FNYEAQ. V lost 1 base to trimming and J lost 1 base, with 12 bases between them. CDR3 residues: CASSLVWGRGTDTQYF. Here the CDR3 DNA reads TGTGCCAGCAGCTTAGTGTGGGGGCGCGGCACAGATACGCAGTATTTT.

The chain links TRBV10-1 to TRBJ2-7, with 7 nucleotides matching TRBD2. There are 16 residues in the CDR3. The J segment lost 3 bases and the V segment lost 3 bases, leaving 11 bases of the junction unmatched. The V gene's germline CDR1 is WNHNN and CDR2 SYGVQD (reference sequence). CDR3 residues: CASSEGVAGASYEQYF. The CDR3 DNA reads as TGCGCCAGCAGTGAAGGGGTGGCGGGAGCCAGCTACGAGCAGTACTTC.

The V and J genes are TRBV15 and TRBJ1-1, with D uncertain. Germline values: CDR1 LNHNV, CDR2 YYDKDF (reference sequence). This CDR3 has 12 residues. Trimming shortened V by 3 bases and J by 3 bases, and 5 bases separated the two germline ends. Here the CDR3 DNA reads TGTGCCACCAGCAGGAGGGACACTGAAGCTTTCTTT. It specifies CATSRRDTEAFF.

CDR3 bases: TGCGCCAGCAGCTTGGCCGTGGGGACTCAGGGGCTCTACGAGCAGTACTTC. As protein: CASSLAVGTQGLYEQYF. The chain is built from TRBV5-1 and TRBJ2-7; D may correspond to TRBD1 or TRBD2 (6 bases each). Germline CDR1 reads SGHRS; CDR2 reads YFSETQ. The V and J ends lost 0 bases and 3 bases respectively, with 19 bases between them. CDR3 length: 17 amino acids.

This chain joins TRBV7-2 and TRBJ1-5; D is possibly TRBD1 (5 bases). The CDR3 is 16 residues long. Trimming pared 3 bases from V and 2 bases from J, leaving 14 bases between. Germline V gives CDR1 SGHTA, CDR2 FQGNSA. The CDR3: CASSLGPSWGNQPQHF. In nucleotides, the CDR3 is TGTGCCAGCAGCTTGGGACCGTCCTGGGGCAATCAGCCCCAGCATTTT.

J is TRBJ2-7 and V is TRBV27; D gene unclear. The germline V gene encodes CDR1 MNHEY and CDR2 SMNVEV (reference sequence). V gave up 2 bases and J gave up 1 base, with 12 bases separating them. This CDR3 is 15 amino acids long. In DNA form, the CDR3 reads TGTGCCAGCAGTTTAGAACCACATCCGTCCTACGAGCAGTACTTC. Encoded protein: CASSLEPHPSYEQYF.

Notes on this clone: The same CDR3 arises from other DNA sequences in this sample as well. The V call is TRBV5-1, the J call TRBJ2-1; 10 nucleotides agree with TRBD2. Per the germline V gene, CDR1 is SGHRS and CDR2 is YFSETQ. V trimming: 0 bases; J trimming: 8 bases; junction bases outside the gene matches: 5. This CDR3 has 15 amino acids. As DNA, the CDR3 is TGCGCCAGCAGCTTGGCGGCTAGCGGGAGAGATGAGCAGTTCTTC. It yields the protein CASSLAASGRDEQFF.

The rearrangement joins TRBV5-1 to TRBJ1-6; D is ambiguous. V dropped 5 bases and J dropped 5 bases, with 14 bases sitting between them. Looked up from germline, CDR1 is SGHRS and CDR2 is YFSETQ. The CDR3 is 15 amino acids. DNA of the CDR3: TGCGCCAGCAGTGAGGTGACGGGCGATAATTCACCCCTCCACTTT. Its protein product is CASSEVTGDNSPLHF. The variable domain in full, with the rest retrieved from reference TRBV5-1 and TRBJ1-6, is KAGVTQTPRYLIKTRGQQVTLSCSPISGHRSVSWYQQTPGQGLQFLFEYFSETQRNKGNFPGRFSGRQFSNSRSEMNVSTLELGDSALYLCASSEVTGDNSPLHFGNGTRLTVT.

The J gene is TRBJ1-5, the V gene TRBV7-6; a weak D match, TRBD1 (6 bases). Germline values: CDR1 SGHVS, CDR2 FNYEAQ. The CDR3 has 17 residues. V shed 0 bases and J shed 2 bases, with 14 bases lying between them. The CDR3 protein is CASSLAGGLGRNQPQHF. The CDR3 DNA is TGTGCCAGCAGCTTAGCAGGGGGGTTGGGGCGCAATCAGCCCCAGCATTTT.

CDR3 in DNA: TGCGCCAGCAGTCAGGTATCATCGCGAAAGACCTATGGCTACACCTTC. Residues: CASSQVSSRKTYGYTF. V is TRBV10-1 and J is TRBJ1-2; no clear D gene. This CDR3 contains 16 residues. The V end lost 5 bases, the J end lost 4 bases, and 20 bases lay between the germline ends. Germline CDR1 WNHNN, CDR2 SYGVQD (reference sequence).

This chain uses TRBV7-2 with TRBJ2-7; 8 nucleotides line up with TRBD2. Looked up from germline, CDR1 is SGHTA and CDR2 is FQGNSA. There are 16 residues in the CDR3. J was trimmed by 0 bases and V by 4 bases; bases with no gene match: 8. The CDR3 reads CASSYDSGTSSYEQYF. As DNA, the CDR3 is TGTGCCAGCAGCTATGATAGCGGGACCAGCTCCTACGAGCAGTACTTC.

The chain combines TRBV6-1 with TRBJ1-1; D unresolved. Trimming took off 8 bases at V and 6 bases at J, with 19 bases between the two ends. Per the germline V gene, CDR1 is MNHNS and CDR2 is SASEGT. The CDR3 length is 14 residues. In DNA, the CDR3 is TGTGCCAGCGGGTACGGAGCGACATTTGCTGAAGCTTTCTTT. Translating gives CASGYGATFAEAFF.

As to this clone: The sample has other DNA sequences that encode this CDR3 too. The chain employs TRBV7-2 and TRBJ2-1; TRBD1 or TRBD2 may be the D gene (5 bases each). In germline, CDR1 is SGHTA, CDR2 FQGNSA. V was cut by 5 bases and J by 8 bases, with 19 bases left in between. The CDR3 contains 15 residues. DNA of the CDR3: TGTGCCAGCAGCGGGCGGACGGGGACGGTAGATGAGCAGTTCTTC. Translation: CASSGRTGTVDEQFF.

J is TRBJ1-1 and V is TRBV7-8; 8 bases are a match to TRBD1. Per the germline V gene, CDR1 is SGHVS and CDR2 is FQNEAQ. The CDR3 length is 15 residues. With 5 bases clipped from V and 2 bases from J, the junction kept 7 bases outside the gene matches. The CDR3 nucleotides read TGTGCCAGCAGCCTTCCAGGGGGCGTTAACACTGAAGCTTTCTTT. Translating it yields CASSLPGGVNTEAFF.

The rearrangement joins TRBV7-9 to TRBJ2-3; 10 bases are a match to TRBD2. V lost 1 base and J lost 3; bases outside the gene matches: 10. The germline gives CDR1 SEHNR, CDR2 FQNEAQ (reference sequence). This CDR3 comprises 18 residues. CDR3: CASSLEGAASGRTDTQYF. For the CDR3, the DNA is TGTGCCAGCAGCTTAGAAGGGGCCGCTAGCGGGAGAACAGATACGCAGTATTTT. The entire variable domain, with the rest obtained from reference TRBV7-9 and TRBJ2-3, is as follows: DTGVSQNPRHKITKRGQNVTFRCDPISEHNRLYWYRQTLGQGPEFLTYFQNEAQLEKSRLLSDRFSAERPKGSFSTLEIQRTEQGDSAMYLCASSLEGAASGRTDTQYFGPGTRLTVL.

The chain couples TRBV7-2 to TRBJ2-2; D remains unclear. CDR1 is SGHTA, CDR2 FQGNSA, per germline. V was cut by 1 base and J by 7 bases, with 4 bases left in between. This CDR3 comprises 12 residues. The CDR3 loop is CASSLEVGELFF. CDR3 coding DNA: TGTGCCAGCAGCTTAGAGGTCGGGGAGCTGTTTTTT.

The V gene is TRBV6-5, the J gene TRBJ2-7, with TRBD2 matching 8 bases. The germline gives CDR1 MNHEY, CDR2 SVGAGI. The CDR3 has 15 residues. V lost 7 bases and J lost 1; bases outside the gene matches: 9. CDR3 in amino acids: CASTLGLGRSYEQYF. CDR3 sequence (DNA): TGTGCCAGCACCCTGGGACTAGGGAGGTCCTACGAGCAGTACTTC.

This chain links TRBV18 with TRBJ1-4; no clear D gene. In germline, CDR1 is KGHSH, CDR2 LQKENI. V was trimmed by 1 base and J by 8 bases, leaving 17 bases between them. CDR3 length: 16 amino acids. The CDR3 is CASSPLGPGSREKLFF. CDR3 coding DNA: TGTGCCAGCTCACCACTGGGCCCGGGAAGTCGGGAAAAACTGTTTTTT.

The chain uses TRBV5-1 and TRBJ2-5, with no clear D. Trimming pared 4 bases from V and 1 base from J, leaving 8 bases between. The CDR3 length is 13 residues. Germline V CDR1 and CDR2: SGHRS, YFSETQ. CDR3 nucleotides: TGCGCCAGCAGCATTGACACCCAAGAGACCCAGTACTTC. Its protein product is CASSIDTQETQYF. The full variable domain, its missing parts supplied by reference TRBV5-1 and TRBJ2-5, is KAGVTQTPRYLIKTRGQQVTLSCSPISGHRSVSWYQQTPGQGLQFLFEYFSETQRNKGNFPGRFSGRQFSNSRSEMNVSTLELGDSALYLCASSIDTQETQYFGPGTRLLVL.